A selection of T cell receptor beta chains follows, all from one sample in a study of tumor and adjacent non-tumor tissue in lung cancer. TCRdb ran MiXCR on the multiplex PCR reads and lists one entry per CDR3 protein. The sample consists of roughly 45,000 distinct CDR3 sequences, 60% of them appearing once. Sequenced: distant non-tumor lung tissue. The receptors derive from a man aged 45-60 years with non-small cell lung cancer. Both conserved end residues are part of each CDR3. The D gene is left open where the match is weak. Expanded clones are given a class, and other clones once, few, many or no size at all.

clone_size	d_call	v_call	j_call	cdr3_aa	cdr3_nt
NA	TRBD2	TRBV29-1	TRBJ2-1	CSIEHLAGGQNEQFF	TGCAGCATCGAACATCTAGCGGGAGGGCAGAATGAGCAGTTTTTT
NA	NA	TRBV6-1	TRBJ2-7	CASSRGHGGYEQNF	TGTGCCAGCAGTAGGGGTCATGGCGGCTACGAGCAGAACTTC
few	NA	TRBV5-1	TRBJ2-6	CASSLRRGSGANVLTF	TGCGCCAGCAGCCTCCGACGTGGCTCTGGGGCCAACGTCCTGACTTTC
many	NA	TRBV6-1	TRBJ1-6	CASSERNPYNSPLHF	TGTGCCAGCAGTGAACGGAACCCGTATAATTCACCCCTCCACTTT
NA	NA	TRBV11-2	TRBJ1-5	CASSLSSATGVRDTDTQHF	TGTGCCAGCAGCTTATCTAGTGCGACGGGAGTACGAGACACAGATACGCAGCATTTT
many	NA	TRBV10-3	TRBJ1-1	CAAAAMGDTEAFF	TGTGCCGCCGCCGCTATGGGGGACACTGAAGCTTTCTTT
NA	NA	TRBV21-1	TRBJ2-2	CASSKRVAGELFF	TGTGCCAGCAGCAAACGAGTGGCCGGGGAGCTGTTTTTT
NA	TRBD1	TRBV18	TRBJ2-1	CASSPLQGAAELFF	TGTGCAAGCTCACCGCTGCAGGGGGCCGCTGAGCTGTTCTTC
NA	NA	TRBV4-2	TRBJ1-2	CASSQVSYGCTF	TGTGCCAGCAGCCAAGTTAGCTATGGCTGCACCTTC
NA	NA	TRBV29-1	TRBJ2-4	CSVALAEEQTKNIQYF	TGCAGCGTTGCATTAGCGGAAGAGCAAACCAAAAACATTCAGTACTTC
NA	NA	TRBV29-1	TRBJ2-5	CSVDDRVGGDETQYF	TGCAGCGTCGACGATAGGGTAGGGGGGGATGAGACCCAGTACTTC
few	NA	TRBV5-5	TRBJ2-3	CTSSPSSFTDTQYF	TGTACCAGCAGCCCATCTAGTTTCACAGATACGCAGTATTTT
NA	NA	TRBV10-3	TRBJ2-7	CAIGEGIGTCEQYF	TGTGCCATCGGTGAGGGGATAGGAACCTGCGAGCAGTACTTC
once	NA	TRBV11-2	TRBJ2-3	CASSLEFGHPNDTQYF	TGTGCCAGCAGCTTAGAATTCGGTCATCCCAACGATACGCAGTATTTT
NA	TRBD2	TRBV20-1	TRBJ2-6	CSAEGGRNSGANVLSF	TGCAGTGCCGAGGGAGGGCGCAACTCTGGAGCCAACGTCCTGAGTTTC
NA	NA	TRBV9	TRBJ2-5	CASSVGLPGTIQETQYF	TGTGCCAGCAGCGTAGGACTCCCGGGCACCATACAAGAGACCCAGTACTTC
NA	NA	TRBV7-8	TRBJ2-3	CASSHGTGTQYF	TGTGCCAGCAGCCACGGTACAGGTACGCAGTATTTT
many	NA	TRBV6-1	TRBJ1-5	CASSPPPPRPQHF	TGTGCCAGCAGTCCACCTCCCCCTCGGCCCCAGCATTTT
once	NA	TRBV11-3	TRBJ2-3	CASSFSSGTDRQYF	TGTGCCAGCAGCTTCTCATCCGGCACAGATAGGCAGTATTTT
NA	NA	TRBV6-6	TRBJ2-5	CVSSYGGETQYF	TGTGTGAGCAGTTATGGGGGAGAGACCCAGTACTTC
few	NA	TRBV28	TRBJ2-7	CASSLYRGTYEQYF	TGTGCCAGCAGTTTATATCGGGGTACCTACGAGCAGTACTTC
NA	NA	TRBV29-1	TRBJ2-4	CSVLEGRVLATNIQYF	TGCAGCGTCCTAGAGGGTAGGGTGCTAGCCACAAACATTCAGTACTTC
once	NA	TRBV5-5	TRBJ1-6	CASSFVYNSSLHF	TGTGCCAGCAGCTTCGTGTATAATTCATCCCTCCACTTT
many	NA	TRBV6-1	TRBJ1-6	CASSEAQAGDSPLHF	TGTGCCAGCAGTGAAGCGCAGGCAGGAGATTCACCCCTCCACTTT
NA	NA	TRBV11-1	TRBJ2-7	CAGFLSGLLEQYF	TGTGCCGGCTTCTTATCGGGACTCCTGGAGCAGTACTTC
NA	NA	TRBV6-5	TRBJ1-2	CVSSSSITPFGGYTF	TGTGTCAGCAGTTCCTCAATAACCCCTTTCGGGGGCTACACCTTC
NA	NA	TRBV30	TRBJ2-1	CAWMDNYNEQFF	TGTGCCTGGATGGACAACTACAATGAGCAGTTCTTC
NA	NA	TRBV19	TRBJ2-3	CASSPGQPATDTQYF	TGTGCCAGTAGTCCCGGACAGCCCGCAACAGATACGCAGTATTTT
few	NA	TRBV7-9	TRBJ2-2	CASSLASGTGELFF	TGTGCCAGCAGCTTAGCGTCGGGTACCGGGGAGCTGTTTTTT
few	NA	TRBV28	TRBJ1-6	CASSATSSYNSPLHF	TGTGCCAGCAGTGCAACAAGCTCCTATAATTCACCCCTCCACTTT
NA	NA	TRBV6-6	TRBJ2-1	CANRSGAPNGQFF	TGTGCCAACAGATCGGGGGCACCTAATGGGCAGTTCTTC
many	TRBD2	TRBV12-3/TRBV12-4	TRBJ2-3	CASSTPTSGWTDTQYF	TGTGCCAGCAGTACCCCCACTAGCGGGTGGACAGATACGCAGTATTTT
many	NA	TRBV6-6	TRBJ1-1	CASSLNRGYSTEAFF	TGTGCCAGCAGTTTGAATCGGGGGTATAGCACTGAAGCTTTCTTT
NA	TRBD1	TRBV28	TRBJ1-1	CATSQADRGLATEAIF	TGTGCCACCAGTCAAGCGGACAGGGGACTGGCCACTGAAGCTATCTTT
once	TRBD1	TRBV12-3/TRBV12-4	TRBJ1-1	CESRETGEGEAFF	TGTGAGAGCAGGGAAACAGGGGAAGGTGAAGCTTTCTTT
many	NA	TRBV5-1	TRBJ2-1	CASSLEPTAYNEQFF	TGCGCCAGCAGCTTGGAACCAACGGCCTACAATGAGCAGTTCTTC
NA	TRBD1	TRBV5-1	TRBJ1-5	CTSSTGQSNQPQHF	TGCACCAGCAGCACGGGACAGAGCAATCAGCCCCAGCATTTT
many	NA	TRBV28	TRBJ2-7	CASSPGLLGLEQYF	TGTGCCAGCAGTCCCGGACTGCTAGGGTTGGAGCAGTACTTC
NA	NA	TRBV13	TRBJ2-5	CASTTVRQETQYF	TGTGCCAGCACCACGGTACGGCAAGAGACCCAGTACTTC
NA	TRBD2	TRBV20-1	TRBJ2-4	CSASKRGTKNIQYF	TGCAGTGCTAGCAAGCGGGGGACCAAAAACATTCAGTACTTC
NA	TRBD2	TRBV29-1	TRBJ2-1	CGVVLLAGGQNGQFF	TGCGGCGTCGTACTTCTAGCGGGAGGGCAGAATGGGCAGTTTTTC
NA	TRBD1	TRBV14	TRBJ2-3	CASSQEDRGIVDTQYF	TGTGCCAGCAGCCAAGAAGACAGGGGGATTGTAGATACACAGTATTTT
NA	NA	TRBV11-2	TRBJ2-5	CASSKDGQEIQYF	TGTGCCAGCAGCAAAGACGGACAAGAGATCCAGTACTTC
NA	NA	TRBV30	TRBJ1-4	CAWSGWGHGEKLFF	TGTGCCTGGAGTGGCTGGGGACATGGGGAAAAACTGTTTTTT
NA	TRBD1	TRBV7-2	TRBJ1-3	CASSVQGAGSGNTIYF	TGTGCCAGCAGTGTACAGGGGGCAGGCTCTGGAAACACCATATATTTT
many	NA	TRBV10-1	TRBJ2-1	CASSDLNNEQFF	TGCGCCAGCAGTGACCTAAACAATGAGCAGTTCTTC
many	NA	TRBV4-1	TRBJ1-5	CASSPSPPDYPDPLGQPQHF	TGCGCCAGCAGCCCCTCACCTCCCGACTACCCGGACCCTTTAGGGCAGCCCCAGCATTTT
many	NA	TRBV12-3/TRBV12-4	TRBJ2-1	CASSLAGASSYNEQFF	TGTGCCAGCAGTTTAGCGGGAGCTAGCTCCTACAATGAGCAGTTCTTC
many	NA	TRBV29-1	TRBJ1-2	CSVAGEDSNYGYTF	TGCAGCGTGGCCGGGGAGGACAGCAACTATGGCTACACCTTC